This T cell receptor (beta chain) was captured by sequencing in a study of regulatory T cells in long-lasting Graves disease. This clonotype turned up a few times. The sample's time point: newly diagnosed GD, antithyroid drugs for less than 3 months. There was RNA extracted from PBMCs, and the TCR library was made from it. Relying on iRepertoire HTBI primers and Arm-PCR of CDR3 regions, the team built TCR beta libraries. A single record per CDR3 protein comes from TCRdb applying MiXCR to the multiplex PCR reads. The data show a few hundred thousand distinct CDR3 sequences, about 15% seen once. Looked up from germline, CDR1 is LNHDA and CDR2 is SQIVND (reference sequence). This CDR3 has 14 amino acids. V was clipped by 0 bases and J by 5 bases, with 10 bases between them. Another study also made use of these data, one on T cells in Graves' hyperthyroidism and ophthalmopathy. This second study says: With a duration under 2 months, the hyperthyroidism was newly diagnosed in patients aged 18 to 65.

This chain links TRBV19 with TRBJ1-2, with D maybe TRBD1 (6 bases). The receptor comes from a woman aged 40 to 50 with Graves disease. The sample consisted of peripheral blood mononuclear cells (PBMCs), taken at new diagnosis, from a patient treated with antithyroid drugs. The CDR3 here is CASSIDRGGYGYTF. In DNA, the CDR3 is TGTGCCAGTAGTATAGATCGAGGGGGTTATGGCTACACCTTC.